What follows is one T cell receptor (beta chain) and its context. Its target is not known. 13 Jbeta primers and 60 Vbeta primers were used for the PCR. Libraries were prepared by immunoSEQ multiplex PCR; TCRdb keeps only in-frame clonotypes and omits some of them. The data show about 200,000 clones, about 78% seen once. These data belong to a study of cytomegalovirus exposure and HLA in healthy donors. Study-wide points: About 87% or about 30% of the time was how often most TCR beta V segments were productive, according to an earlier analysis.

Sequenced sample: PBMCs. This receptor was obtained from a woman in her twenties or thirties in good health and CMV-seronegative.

The CDR3 DNA sequence: TGTGCCAGCAGCCAAGAAGGGGCGGGGGGAGTAGATACGCAGTATTTT. Translating gives CASSQEGAGGVDTQYF. The V gene is TRBV4-2, the J gene TRBJ2-3; 8 bases fit TRBD2. J gave up 5 bases and V 0 bases, and 7 bases lay outside the gene matches. Germline V CDR1 and CDR2: LGHNA, YNFKEQ. CDR3 length: 16 amino acids.